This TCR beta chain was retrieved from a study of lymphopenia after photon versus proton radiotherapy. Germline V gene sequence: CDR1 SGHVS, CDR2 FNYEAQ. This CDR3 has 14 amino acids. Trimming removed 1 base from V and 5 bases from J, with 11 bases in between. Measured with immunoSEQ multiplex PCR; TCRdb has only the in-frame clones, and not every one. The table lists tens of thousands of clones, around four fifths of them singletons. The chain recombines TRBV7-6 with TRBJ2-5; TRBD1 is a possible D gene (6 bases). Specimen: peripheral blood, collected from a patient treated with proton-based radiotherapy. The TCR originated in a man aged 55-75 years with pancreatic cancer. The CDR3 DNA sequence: TGTGCCAGCAGCTTAGGTACAGGGATGGAGACCCAGTACTTC. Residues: CASSLGTGMETQYF.